Each of the 27 T cell receptor beta chains below was sequenced from the same sample in a study of Tregs in tolerant kidney transplant recipients. Using immunoSEQ multiplex PCR, the repertoire was profiled, and TCRdb retains in-frame clones only, with some absent. The sample holds around 50,000 clones, 83% seen once. Sequencing input: CD4+ T cells from blood. The origin of the receptors is a human donor in good health.

V gene TRBV19 combines with J gene TRBJ2-5; 7 nucleotides align to TRBD1. The V and J ends lost 5 bases and 1 base, in that order; junction bases with no gene match: 10. CDR3 size: 16 residues. The germline V gene encodes CDR1 LNHDA and CDR2 SQIVND (reference sequence). CDR3 sequence: CASSDRARGIQETQYF. CDR3 bases: TGTGCCAGTAGTGACAGGGCCCGGGGAATCCAAGAGACCCAGTACTTC.

This chain links TRBV30 with TRBJ1-3; maybe TRBD1 (5 bases). This CDR3 is built from 16 residues. The germline V and J ends were trimmed by 2 bases and 0 bases, with 14 bases remaining between them. Germline assignment: CDR1 GTSNPN and CDR2 SVGIG (reference sequence). The CDR3 DNA follows: TGTGCCTGGAGTCCGCTGCACAGGAACTCTGGAAACACCATATATTTT. Translating it yields CAWSPLHRNSGNTIYF.

The chain links TRBV5-1 to TRBJ2-1; no firm D call. V lost 2 bases, J lost 4 bases, and 7 bases lay in between. This CDR3 has 13 residues. Germline loops: CDR1 SGHRS, CDR2 YFSETQ. The CDR3 loop reads CASSLPSYNEQFF. The CDR3 DNA follows: TGCGCCAGCAGCTTACCCTCGTACAATGAGCAGTTCTTC. Looking up the rest from reference TRBV5-1 and TRBJ2-1 gives the full variable domain: KAGVTQTPRYLIKTRGQQVTLSCSPISGHRSVSWYQQTPGQGLQFLFEYFSETQRNKGNFPGRFSGRQFSNSRSEMNVSTLELGDSALYLCASSLPSYNEQFFGPGTRLTVL.

The gene calls are TRBV5-1 and TRBJ2-7; D might be TRBD2 (7 bases). Trimming pared 6 bases from V and 6 bases from J, leaving 16 bases between. CDR1 SGHRS and CDR2 YFSETQ come from the germline V gene. The CDR3 sequence is 13 residues long. CDR3 sequence (DNA): TGCGCCAGCAAGGGGGGCGGGAGTGGCGAGCAGTACTTC. This codes for CASKGGGSGEQYF.

The chain couples TRBV6-1 to TRBJ1-3; D is possibly TRBD1 (5 bases). This CDR3 region has 18 residues. The germline V gene has CDR1 MNHNS and CDR2 SASEGT. V was cut by 4 bases and J by 0 bases, with 19 bases left in between. The CDR3 region has the DNA TGTGCCAGCAGTGCTACCTCGGGGAGGGGTGGCTCTGGAAACACCATATATTTT. This gives the protein CASSATSGRGGSGNTIYF.

V usage is TRBV6-1 and J usage is TRBJ1-6; the D is unclear. V shed 0 bases and J shed 0 bases, with 6 bases lying between them. Germline assignment: CDR1 MNHNS and CDR2 SASEGT. The CDR3 has 16 amino acids. The CDR3 DNA follows: TGTGCCAGCAGTGAAGCCTTAAGCTCCTATAATTCACCCCTCCACTTT. Protein sequence: CASSEALSSYNSPLHF.

The V and J genes are TRBV7-3 and TRBJ2-1; D might be TRBD1 (6 bases). V lost 1 base to trimming and J lost 0 bases, with 7 bases between them. Germline-derived CDR1 and CDR2 are SGHTA and FQGTGA. This CDR3 spans 15 amino acids. This CDR3 reads CASSLKDSSYNEQFF. Written as DNA, the CDR3 is TGTGCCAGCAGCTTAAAGGACAGCTCCTACAATGAGCAGTTCTTC.

The chain employs TRBV12-5 and TRBJ2-7; TRBD1 matches at 10 bases. From germline, CDR1 is LGHNT and CDR2 FRNRAP. Trimming at V came to 0 bases and at J to 4 bases, leaving 15 bases not matched to a gene. This CDR3 is 19 amino acids long. In DNA, the CDR3 is TGTGCTAGTGGTTTGGTAGCTGGGGCCCGTAGGACAGGGGGATACGAGCAGTACTTC. This codes for CASGLVAGARRTGGYEQYF.

The V and J genes are TRBV6-5 and TRBJ2-7; D is ambiguous. The CDR3 loop spans 13 amino acids. V lost 6 bases to trimming and J lost 6 bases, with 15 bases between them. Germline V lookup: CDR1 MNHEY, CDR2 SVGAGI. CDR3 sequence: CASSHPGGTEQYF. For the CDR3, the DNA is TGTGCCAGCAGCCATCCCGGTGGCACCGAGCAGTACTTC.

The chain combines TRBV15 with TRBJ1-2; 7 bases are shared with TRBD1. V was pared by 1 base and J by 5 bases, with 1 base of the junction left unmatched. CDR3 length: 13 residues. CDR1 is LNHNV and CDR2 is YYDKDF in the germline V gene (reference sequence). CDR3 coding DNA: TGTGCCACCAGCAGAGCAGGGGGTTATGGCTACACCTTC. This codes for CATSRAGGYGYTF.

This chain joins TRBV5-1 and TRBJ1-2; 7 bases fit TRBD1. V trimming: 3 bases; J trimming: 5 bases; junction bases outside the gene matches: 4. The CDR3 sequence is 13 residues long. CDR1 is SGHRS and CDR2 is YFSETQ in the germline V gene. The chain's CDR3 is CASSSQGQYGYTF. The DNA for the CDR3 is TGCGCCAGCAGCTCACAGGGGCAATATGGCTACACCTTC.

The chain employs TRBV7-8 and TRBJ2-5; D not certain. Trimming took off 5 bases at V and 4 bases at J, with 11 bases between the two ends. Germline V gene lookup returns CDR1 SGHVS and CDR2 FQNEAQ. The CDR3 consists of 13 residues. Written as DNA, the CDR3 is TGTGCCAGCAGCCCCCGGACGTCAGAGACCCAGTACTTC. Its protein is CASSPRTSETQYF. Full variable domain (missing parts from reference TRBV7-8 and TRBJ2-5): GAGVSQSPRYKVAKRGQDVALRCDPISGHVSLFWYQQALGQGPEFLTYFQNEAQLDKSGLPSDRFFAERPEGSVSTLKIQRTQQEDSAVYLCASSPRTSETQYFGPGTRLLVL.

This rearrangement joins TRBV4-3 to TRBJ2-5; possible D gene TRBD2, 7 bases. V was trimmed by 0 bases and J by 5 bases, leaving 13 bases between them. The CDR3 extends over 15 amino acids. Germline V gene sequence: CDR1 LGHNA, CDR2 YSLEER. CDR3: CASSQERGAGETQYF. Written as DNA, the CDR3 is TGCGCCAGCAGCCAAGAACGGGGGGCCGGTGAGACCCAGTACTTC.

J is TRBJ2-7 and V is TRBV4-1; TRBD2 agrees at 13 bases. Losses at the gene ends were 4 bases for V and 5 bases for J; bases not matched to a gene: 11. The V gene's germline CDR1 is MGHRA and CDR2 YSYEKL. CDR3 length equals 17 residues. The CDR3 region has the DNA TGCGCCAGCAGCCTGATCCGGACTAGCGGGAGTTTGGACGAGCAGTACTTC. Protein: CASSLIRTSGSLDEQYF.

This sequence joins TRBV4-1 and TRBJ2-1, with D perhaps matching TRBD2 (6 bases). Trimming took 0 bases from V and 4 from J, leaving 16 bases between them. The CDR3 covers 17 residues. Germline V gives CDR1 MGHRA, CDR2 YSYEKL. Here the CDR3 DNA reads TGCGCCAGCAGCCAAGATTTGGGGGGAGGAATGTACAATGAGCAGTTCTTC. Residues: CASSQDLGGGMYNEQFF.

A remark on this clone: The same CDR3 can be traced to other DNA sequences in this sample. The chain combines TRBV5-1 with TRBJ2-5, with 7 nucleotides matching TRBD2. CDR1 and CDR2 from the germline V gene are SGHRS and YFSETQ. The CDR3 is 14 residues long. Trimming at V came to 1 base and at J to 2 bases, leaving 2 bases not matched to a gene. The CDR3 sequence: CASSLTSAQETQYF. CDR3 nucleotide sequence: TGCGCCAGCAGCTTGACTAGCGCTCAAGAGACCCAGTACTTC.

The chain links TRBV7-8 to TRBJ2-7, with a possible D match to TRBD1 (5 bases). The V gene's germline CDR1 is SGHVS and CDR2 FQNEAQ. V dropped 0 bases and J dropped 2 bases, with 8 bases sitting between them. This CDR3 is 14 amino acids long. The DNA for the CDR3 is TGTGCCAGCAGCTTAGCCGACAGTACCTACGAGCAGTACTTC. This codes for CASSLADSTYEQYF.

The J gene is TRBJ1-1, the V gene TRBV5-8, with D unresolved. CDR1 SGHTS and CDR2 YDEGEE come from the germline V gene. Trimming removed 6 bases from V and 7 bases from J, with 13 bases in between. This CDR3 has 12 amino acids. CDR3 amino acids: CASIGKTVEAFF. Written as DNA, the CDR3 is TGTGCCAGCATAGGAAAAACGGTTGAAGCTTTCTTT.

The rearrangement uses TRBV19 and TRBJ1-1; no reliable D call. This CDR3 is built from 13 residues. CDR1 is LNHDA and CDR2 is SQIVND in the germline V gene (reference sequence). V dropped 7 bases and J dropped 3 bases, with 12 bases sitting between them. The DNA for the CDR3 is TGTGCCAGTACCAAAGGGTTCGACACTGAAGCTTTCTTT. This translates into CASTKGFDTEAFF.

The chain has TRBV7-2 and TRBJ1-1; D gene ambiguous. The CDR3 totals 16 residues. From germline, CDR1 is SGHTA and CDR2 FQGNSA. V was pared by 4 bases and J by 4 bases, with 19 bases between. The CDR3 region is CASSSTRVSRGTEAFF. CDR3 DNA sequence: TGTGCCAGCAGCTCCACACGGGTCTCGCGGGGCACTGAAGCTTTCTTT.

The chain links TRBV4-2 to TRBJ2-1; TRBD2 agrees at 8 bases. The CDR3 runs to 15 residues. J was trimmed by 6 bases and V by 1 base; bases with no gene match: 5. Germline V gives CDR1 LGHNA, CDR2 YNFKEQ. Here the CDR3 reads CASSQAGGPINEQFF. DNA for the CDR3: TGTGCCAGCAGCCAAGCGGGAGGGCCGATCAATGAGCAGTTCTTC.

V and J are TRBV10-3 and TRBJ2-7; 8 nucleotides agree with TRBD1. CDR1 ENHRY and CDR2 SYGVKD come from the germline V gene. Unmatched junction bases numbered 4, after V lost 6 bases and J lost 3 bases. The CDR3 totals 13 residues. CDR3 in amino acids: CAIRRQGLYEQYF. The CDR3 region has the DNA TGTGCCATCAGACGACAGGGGCTCTACGAGCAGTACTTC.

The chain has TRBV6-5 and TRBJ1-2; maybe TRBD1 (5 bases). The V gene's germline CDR1 is MNHEY and CDR2 SVGAGI. V shed 7 bases and J shed 4 bases, with 13 bases lying between them. CDR3 length: 13 amino acids. CDR3 amino acids: CASNGGVGYGYTF. The CDR3 nucleotides are TGTGCCAGCAACGGGGGTGTGGGCTATGGCTACACCTTC.

The chain joins TRBV12-5 to TRBJ2-7, with TRBD1 matching over 10 bases. The CDR3 length is 13 residues. In germline, CDR1 is LGHNT, CDR2 FRNRAP. Trimming removed 5 bases from V and 5 bases from J; junction bases left unmatched: 3. CDR3 in amino acids: CASGGDRGHEQYF. The CDR3 DNA reads as TGTGCTAGTGGTGGGGACAGGGGTCACGAGCAGTACTTC. The full variable domain, its missing parts supplied by reference TRBV12-5 and TRBJ2-7, is DARVTQTPRHKVTEMGQEVTMRCQPILGHNTVFWYRQTMMQGLELLAYFRNRAPLDDSGMPKDRFSAEMPDATLATLKIQPSEPRDSAVYFCASGGDRGHEQYFGPGTRLTVT.

This clone showed up just once. The chain carries TRBV5-1 and TRBJ2-2; D call uncertain. Deletions cut 3 bases from V and 6 bases from J, with 15 bases between. The CDR3 extends over 15 amino acids. Per germline, CDR1 SGHRS and CDR2 YFSETQ. CDR3 nucleotides: TGCGCCAGCAGCTCAGACCGGGCGCACGCCGGGGAGCTGTTTTTT. Encoded protein: CASSSDRAHAGELFF.

This sequence joins TRBV7-2 and TRBJ2-1; a weak D match, TRBD2 (5 bases). Germline assignment: CDR1 SGHTA and CDR2 FQGNSA. V dropped 1 base and J dropped 4 bases, with 14 bases sitting between them. The length of the CDR3 is 16 residues. The CDR3: CASSLGLGGGYNEQFF. The CDR3 DNA reads as TGTGCCAGCAGCTTAGGGCTTGGCGGAGGTTACAATGAGCAGTTCTTC.

CDR3 protein: CASSKGLAGLYEQYF. CDR3 in DNA: TGTGCCAGCAGTAAGGGCTTGGCAGGGCTCTACGAGCAGTACTTC. The chain links TRBV6-5 to TRBJ2-7; a weak D match, TRBD1 (5 bases). In germline, CDR1 is MNHEY, CDR2 SVGAGI. The CDR3 loop spans 15 amino acids. V lost 5 bases and J lost 3, with 17 bases in between.